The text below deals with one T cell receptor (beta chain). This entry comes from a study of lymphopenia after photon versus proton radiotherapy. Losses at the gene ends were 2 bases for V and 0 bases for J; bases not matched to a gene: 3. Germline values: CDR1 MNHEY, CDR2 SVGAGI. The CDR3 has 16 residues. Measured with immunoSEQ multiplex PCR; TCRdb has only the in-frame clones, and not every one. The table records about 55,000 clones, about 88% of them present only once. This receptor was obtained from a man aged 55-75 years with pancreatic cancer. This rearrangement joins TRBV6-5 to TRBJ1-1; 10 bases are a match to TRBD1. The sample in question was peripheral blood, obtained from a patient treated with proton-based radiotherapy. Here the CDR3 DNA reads TGTGCCAGCAGTTACAGGACAGGGGGTTTGAACACTGAAGCTTTCTTT. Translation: CASSYRTGGLNTEAFF.